This TCR beta chain was sequenced during a study of early T cells in non-severe SARS-CoV-2 infection. Study summary: Sequenced material consisted of bulk RNA (from unsorted whole blood), and chains were unpaired.

Individual cDNA molecules received unique molecular identifiers during library preparation. TCRdb itself ran the 5' RACE reads through MiXCR, one entry per CDR3 protein. The sample carries 70,000 to 95,000 distinct CDR3 sequences, roughly 15% recorded once. V gave up 9 bases and J gave up 10 bases, with 16 bases separating them. The CDR3 contains 12 residues. Germline CDR1 reads SNHLY; CDR2 reads FYNNEI. The receptor's source is an adult who was a healthcare worker with PCR-confirmed SARS-CoV-2 infection or an uninfected control (not recorded which). The specimen sequenced was whole blood. The gene calls are TRBV2 and TRBJ2-1; either TRBD1 or TRBD2 may fit D (5 bases each). In DNA, the CDR3 is TGTGCCAGAAGGGACGGAGACGACGAGCAGTTCTTC. This gives the protein CARRDGDDEQFF. The full variable domain, in which reference TRBV2 and TRBJ2-1 provide the parts outside the CDR3, is EPEVTQTPSHQVTQMGQEVILRCVPISNHLYFYWYRQILGQKVEFLVSFYNNEISEKSEIFDDQFSVERPDGSNFTLKIRSTKLEDSAMYFCARRDGDDEQFFGPGTRLTVL.